This record concerns one T cell receptor (beta chain) sequence. Method: immunoSEQ multiplex PCR; TCRdb's copy keeps in-frame clones and lacks some. The sample gives roughly 220,000 clones, about 86% of which show up once; approximately 1.3% is in the top ten. The data belong to a study of blood T cell repertoires in COVID-19. Looking at the study overall: Specimens from acute and convalescent COVID-19 originated in the United States, Italy and Spain.

The CDR3 length is 14 residues. V shed 6 bases and J 9 bases; nucleotides not matched to a gene: 4. Germline-derived CDR1 and CDR2 are KGHSH and LQKENI. Individuals aged about 18 to 100 years were recruited from about two dozen US areas. Sequencing used PBMCs or T cells enriched from blood (not recorded which). This receptor was taken from a woman aged 40 to 50 with acute COVID-19. The rearrangement uses TRBV18 and TRBJ1-6; 11 bases map to TRBD1. The CDR3 nucleotides read TGTGCCAGCTCTCCCGGGACAGGGGGTTCACCCCTCCACTTT. It encodes CASSPGTGGSPLHF.